This section outlines one TCR beta chain sequence together with its context. No cognate antigen has been identified for it. Base qualities are not at hand, and no much larger clone is one base apart. Libraries were constructed by the immunoSEQ multiplex PCR assay. T cell repertoires were profiled by deep sequencing of rearranged TCR beta loci, alongside multiparametric flow cytometry. This is the immuneACCESS table as TCRdb keeps it, with only in-frame sequences that have V and J called. A part of the clones is gone; compared with another copy, unresolved V genes explain less than half, and the rest is unexplained. The sample has roughly 7,300 clones on record, 85% to 95% of them singletons. The top ten clones comprise 1.5% to 2% of the sample. This sample stems from a study of lymphopenia after photon versus proton radiotherapy (dated by TCRdb to the late 2010s). Describing the broader study: In patients with gastrointestinal tumors who developed high-grade lymphopenia, the study compared the immunological effects of photon radiation therapy with those of proton radiation therapy. A cohort of some 21 patients with gastrointestinal tumors who received either photon or proton therapy and subsequently developed lymphopenia was included. The goal of the study was to describe how the two radiation modalities differ in their effects on the immune system. Study-level results and caveats: Among patients across the cohort who died, overall survival time showed an inverse correlation with a larger post-nadir drop in TCR diversity. Relative stability during treatment was observed in proton-treated patients, whereas loss of naive T cells and TCR diversity and gain of effector/memory populations were observed in photon-treated patients. The authors looked at the survival association only in patients who died, and they framed better survival with proton therapy as a possibility rather than a demonstrated result. Once the lymphocyte count had reached its nadir, the repertoires of photon-treated patients showed oligoclonal expansion, particularly of CD8+ Temra cells, and this expansion drove the decline in diversity.

V is pared back by 7 bases and J by 6 bases, with 13 bases lying between the germline termini. The CDR3 covers 11 residues, taking in both the cysteine and the phenylalanine. The sequence is cut down to CDR3 DNA, 33 bases in frame from base 1. Reading the germline V gene (reference sequence) gives CDR1 GTSNPN and CDR2 SVGIG. The sequence is built from TRBV30 and TRBJ2-7; a tentative D match to TRBD2 spans 5 bases. The sample was peripheral blood, taken from a patient treated with photon-based radiotherapy. The origin of this receptor is a woman between 45 and 60 years old with cholangiocarcinoma. CDR3 region: CALARGIEQYF. The bases are TGTGCCTTGGCGAGAGGGATCGAGCAGTACTTC.